This T cell receptor (beta chain) was captured by sequencing in a study of cytomegalovirus exposure and HLA in healthy donors. Findings and caveats of the study: Researchers reported that three CMV-associated chains were confirmed in vitro as CMV antigen-specific. The sole available immune exposure information was CMV serostatus. Later analysis found that TCR beta chains associated with HLA were more clonally expanded than other, equally common chains. High sensitivity and specificity were reportedly achieved when the classifier diagnosed cytomegalovirus status.

Only one count was recorded for this clone. The antigen remains undetermined. This PCR relied on a set of 60 Vbeta primers and 13 Jbeta primers. Repertoires were generated with immunoSEQ multiplex PCR, while TCRdb's copy carries only in-frame clones and drops some. Here the sample spans 70,000 to 80,000 clones, around 80% being singletons. Deletions cut 7 bases from V and 4 bases from J, with 20 bases between. The CDR3 spans 16 residues. The germline CDR1 and CDR2 sequences are MNHNY and SVGAGI (reference sequence). Sequenced: PBMCs. The source of this sequence is a man younger than 30 in good health and CMV-seronegative. The chain joins TRBV6-6 to TRBJ1-5; no firm D call. CDR3 loop: CASTEYRRPPNQPQHF. CDR3 nucleotides: TGTGCCAGCACCGAATACCGGCGGCCTCCTAATCAGCCCCAGCATTTT.